The clone carrying this T cell receptor beta chain was seen at least ten times. This entry is derived from a study of T cells in Graves' hyperthyroidism and ophthalmopathy. Diagnostic assessment was based on clinical symptoms, serum thyroxine and TRAb, thyroid ultrasound and orbital computed tomography. From around 11 ml of fresh peripheral blood, PBMCs were isolated. The TCR beta CDR3 regions underwent amplification using RNA transcripts as the source. A set of HTBI primers served as the primers for a first-round RT-PCR of the TCR CDR3. Via MiXCR, TCRdb re-called the multiplex PCR reads, giving one row per CDR3 protein. The sample carries about 640,000 distinct CDR3 sequences, around 20% recorded once. Losses at the gene ends were 5 bases for V and 1 base for J; bases not matched to a gene: 3. From germline, CDR1 is SGHRS and CDR2 YFSETQ. The CDR3 length is 14 residues.

The clonotype originates from a man younger than 40 with Graves' ophthalmopathy. The V call is TRBV5-1, the J call TRBJ2-3, with 8 positions matching TRBD1. Sequencing used blood. The CDR3 sequence is CASRTGAGTDTQYF. DNA for the CDR3: TGCGCCAGCAGGACAGGGGCGGGCACAGATACGCAGTATTTT.